Listed below are T cell receptor beta chains from one sample, sequenced in a study of shared clonotypes between healthy human individuals. Clones were sequenced by immunoSEQ multiplex PCR, and TCRdb holds only the in-frame ones, with some missing. The data show roughly 2.2 million clones, less than 95% seen once. The source material was naive CD4+ T cells from PBMCs. The receptors here all came from a man younger than 35 in good health. Some clones in this sample may be carry-over from other donors' samples. CDR3s include the opening cysteine and the closing phenylalanine or tryptophan. A D gene is named only where the DNA matches it firmly. Size is omitted from some rows. Given values are once, few, many or a class for expanded clones.

TRBJ2-1	TRBV7-9	.	.	TGTGCCAGCAGCTTAGCGCTCGAGGCCACCGAGCAGTTCTTC	CASSLALEATEQFF
TRBJ2-4	TRBV15	.	.	TGTGCCACCAGCCCGGTGTGGACTGGAAGCAAAAACATTCAGTACTTC	CATSPVWTGSKNIQYF
TRBJ2-7	TRBV7-6	TRBD2	.	TGTGCCAGCAGCTTAGAGGTCGCGGGAGGATTCGAGCAGTACTTC	CASSLEVAGGFEQYF
TRBJ2-7	TRBV2	.	.	TGTGCCAGCAGTGCCGACAGGAACCCCTCCTACGAGCAGTACTTC	CASSADRNPSYEQYF
TRBJ2-7	TRBV6-5	TRBD1	.	TGTGCCAGCAGGATGGGACAGGGGTCTTACGAGCAGTACTTC	CASRMGQGSYEQYF
TRBJ2-2	TRBV7-8	.	.	TGTGCCAGCAGCACGTACGCGGTCGCTAGCACCGGGGAGCTGTTTTTT	CASSTYAVASTGELFF
TRBJ1-6	TRBV25-1	.	.	TGTGCCAGCAGTGCCCCGGGGAAGGGCGGGGGAAATTCACCCCTCCACTTT	CASSAPGKGGGNSPLHF
TRBJ2-3	TRBV18	.	.	TGTGCCAGCTCACTCGTCCAGGCGGACACAGATACGCAGTATTTT	CASSLVQADTDTQYF
TRBJ1-5	TRBV6-6	.	.	TGTGCCAGCACCCAAGGCCCAAACTCCCAGCATTTT	CASTQGPNSQHF
TRBJ2-1	TRBV6-6	TRBD1	.	TGTGCCAGCAGGGGACAGGGTGGTGAGCAGTTCTTC	CASRGQGGEQFF
TRBJ1-1	TRBV7-2	.	.	TGTGCCAGCAGCTTAGTAACGGACAGATTCACTGAAGCTTTCTTT	CASSLVTDRFTEAFF
TRBJ2-4	TRBV28	.	.	TGTGCCAGCAGTCTGCATTACCGGGACTTTTGGTTGTACTTC	CASSLHYRDFWLYF
TRBJ1-2	TRBV14	.	once	TGTGCCAGCAGCGAACGAACACAGGGTCTACCAAGCTATGGCTACACCTTC	CASSERTQGLPSYGYTF
TRBJ2-7	TRBV20-1	.	.	TGCAGTCTCAGACGTGGGTACGAGCAGTACTTC	CSLRRGYEQYF
TRBJ1-1	TRBV28	.	.	TGTGCCAGCAGTTTACTCTCGTACAAGGATAAAGACACTGAAGCTTTCTTT	CASSLLSYKDKDTEAFF
TRBJ1-1	TRBV5-1	.	.	TGCGCCAGCAGAGATACGGTAAACACTGAAGCTTTCTTT	CASRDTVNTEAFF
TRBJ2-2	TRBV9	.	.	TGTGCCAGCAGCGTAACTACGAATGCGAACACCGGGGAGCTGTTTTTT	CASSVTTNANTGELFF
TRBJ2-4	TRBV23-1	TRBD2	.	TGCGCCAGCAGTCACCGGGAGGAAACCAAAAACATTCAGTACTTC	CASSHREETKNIQYF
TRBJ2-7	TRBV7-2	TRBD2	.	TGTGCCAGCAGCTCCCCGACTAGCGGGAGCTGGGGATGGAACGAGCAGTACTTC	CASSSPTSGSWGWNEQYF
TRBJ1-3	TRBV27	.	.	TGTGCCAGCAGTTTATCGTGGACTGGAAACACCATATATTTT	CASSLSWTGNTIYF
TRBJ1-2	TRBV19	.	.	TGTGCCAGTAGTATTGGGGATAGCTATGGCTACACCTTC	CASSIGDSYGYTF
TRBJ2-7	TRBV5-4	TRBD2	.	TGTGCCAGCGCAAGGGCGGGAGGGCCGAACGAGCAGTACTTC	CASARAGGPNEQYF
TRBJ2-3	TRBV7-9	.	.	TGTGCCAGCAGCTTATCCTTTGGGGTCCAGGGCACAGATACGCAGTATTTT	CASSLSFGVQGTDTQYF
TRBJ1-2	TRBV15	.	.	TGTGCCACCAGCAGAGGAGGGGCCGGGATAAGCGGCTACACCTTC	CATSRGGAGISGYTF
TRBJ1-4	TRBV6-1	.	.	TGTGCCAGCAGTGTAGTAGGGACCCTTAATGAAAAACTGTTTTTT	CASSVVGTLNEKLFF
TRBJ1-4	TRBV28	TRBD1	.	TGTGCCAGCAGTTCCAACCCCGGGACAGGGAAAGAAAAACTGTTTTTT	CASSSNPGTGKEKLFF
TRBJ1-2	TRBV5-4	.	.	TGTGCCAGCAGCCTGGGGGACGGAACTATCTATGGCTACACCTTC	CASSLGDGTIYGYTF
TRBJ2-2	TRBV28	TRBD2	.	TGTGCCAGCCTCGGACTAGCGGGAGTAGTCGGGGAGCTGTTTTTT	CASLGLAGVVGELFF
TRBJ2-5	TRBV5-1	TRBD1	.	TGCGCCACCGCCGGGACAGGGGATTTCGAGACCCAGTACTTC	CATAGTGDFETQYF
TRBJ2-5	TRBV7-3	.	.	TGTGCCAGCAGCTTAACTCATAGCTCAGGAATGTCAGAGACCCAGTACTTC	CASSLTHSSGMSETQYF
TRBJ2-7	TRBV5-6	TRBD2	.	TGTGCCAGCAGCTTGGGTGGGACTAGCAGCTACGAGCAGTACTTC	CASSLGGTSSYEQYF
TRBJ1-1	TRBV27	.	few	TGTGCCAGCAGTTTTGGGAAGAACACTGAAGCTTTCTTT	CASSFGKNTEAFF
TRBJ1-5	TRBV5-1	.	few	TGCGCCAGCAGCTTGGACGGGGCTAGGGGTCAGCCCCAGCATTTT	CASSLDGARGQPQHF
TRBJ2-5	TRBV10-3	.	.	TGTGCCATCAGTGAGGGCAGCCCAGAGACCCAGTACTTC	CAISEGSPETQYF
TRBJ2-5	TRBV5-1	.	.	TGCGCCAGCAGCACACAGGGCTTCGGGGAGACCCAGTACTTC	CASSTQGFGETQYF
TRBJ2-7	TRBV27	.	.	TGTGCCAGCAGTTTAGGAGCCATTTCCTACGACGAGCAGTACTTC	CASSLGAISYDEQYF
TRBJ2-1	TRBV5-1	.	.	TGCGCCAGCAGCTTGGCGGAGGCGTACTCCTACAATGAGCAGTTCTTC	CASSLAEAYSYNEQFF
TRBJ2-7	TRBV18	TRBD2	.	TGTGCCAGCTCACCCGTAGCGGGGGACTACGAGCAGTACTTC	CASSPVAGDYEQYF
TRBJ2-2	TRBV7-3	.	.	TGTGCCAGCAGCTTATTAAACACCGGGGAGCTGTTTTTT	CASSLLNTGELFF
TRBJ2-7	TRBV28	.	.	TGTGCCAGCAGCACCCCCGGGTCCTACGAGCAGTACTTC	CASSTPGSYEQYF
TRBJ2-7	TRBV7-9	TRBD1	once	TGTGCCAGCAGCTCAGGGACAGGGCTATACGAGCAGTACTTC	CASSSGTGLYEQYF
TRBJ2-7	TRBV5-1	.	.	TGCGCCAGCTGTCGAGGGGGGCTTATGTCCTACGAGCAGTACTTC	CASCRGGLMSYEQYF
TRBJ2-7	TRBV6-6	.	.	TGTGCCAGCAGCGGACAGTCCTACGAGCAGTACTTC	CASSGQSYEQYF
TRBJ2-3	TRBV7-3	.	.	TGTGCCAGCAGCCCAGGGTTTACAGATACGCAGTATTTT	CASSPGFTDTQYF
TRBJ1-4	TRBV2	.	.	TGTGCCAGCAGACGGACCTTTATAGAGACGACTAATGAAAAACTGTTTTTT	CASRRTFIETTNEKLFF
TRBJ2-7	TRBV6-1	.	.	TGTGCCAGCAGTGGGAGACGGGGCGAGCAGTACTTC	CASSGRRGEQYF
TRBJ2-5	TRBV27	TRBD1	.	TGTGCCAGCAGTAGACGGGACAGACAAGAGACCCAGTACTTC	CASSRRDRQETQYF
TRBJ2-1	TRBV29-1	TRBD2	.	TGCAGCGTTCATCGCGTACTAGCGCCGGAGCAGTTCTTC	CSVHRVLAPEQFF
TRBJ1-4	TRBV28	TRBD1	.	TGTGCCAGCCAGGGGGCCTGGGGTGAAAAACTGTTTTTT	CASQGAWGEKLFF
TRBJ1-1	TRBV29-1	.	few	TGCAGCGCTGACCGCGGGGGGACTGAAGCTTTCTTT	CSADRGGTEAFF
TRBJ2-1	TRBV5-1	TRBD2	once	TGCGCCAGCAGCTCGTATAGCGGGAACTCCTACAATGAGCAGTTCTTC	CASSSYSGNSYNEQFF
TRBJ1-1	TRBV29-1	.	once	TGCAGCGTTGACAGGGGCTTAAGTGAAGCTTTCTTT	CSVDRGLSEAFF
TRBJ1-1	TRBV29-1	.	.	TGCAGCGTTAGACACCCGAACACTGAAGCTTTCTTT	CSVRHPNTEAFF
TRBJ2-6	TRBV19	.	.	TGTGCCAGTCTCGGGGGCTTCTCTGGGGCCAACGTCCTGACTTTC	CASLGGFSGANVLTF
TRBJ1-1	TRBV19	.	.	TGTGCCAGTACAACCCCAGGAGCGTTCAACACTGAAGCTTTCTTT	CASTTPGAFNTEAFF